The 27 T cell receptor beta chains listed next were all sequenced from one sample in a study of T cells after yellow fever vaccination. From the 5' RACE reads, TCRdb called clonotypes with MiXCR, one entry per CDR3 protein. Counted here are a few hundred thousand distinct CDR3 sequences, over 4% occurring once; the ten biggest clones make up about 26%. The material sequenced was PBMCs, taken 5 days after the yellow fever booster vaccination. These receptors all stem from a man aged 18 to 35 who received the YFV17D yellow fever vaccine.

The genes are TRBV4-3 and TRBJ1-1; TRBD1 matches at 12 bases. The ends lost 0 bases at V and 1 base at J; junction bases unmatched: 9. There are 19 residues in the CDR3. Germline values: CDR1 LGHNA, CDR2 YSLEER. For the CDR3, the DNA is TGCGCCAGCAGCCAAGATCTGGGACAGGGGGCGGTTCGGAACACTGAAGCTTTCTTT. It specifies CASSQDLGQGAVRNTEAFF.

This sequence joins TRBV25-1 and TRBJ1-4, with 10 nucleotides matching TRBD1. Per germline, CDR1 MGHDK and CDR2 SYGVNS. This CDR3 spans 18 amino acids. Trimming removed 5 bases from V and 6 bases from J; junction bases left unmatched: 15. The chain's CDR3 is CASSQLPGQGFFDEKLFF. CDR3 DNA: TGTGCCAGCAGTCAACTCCCGGGACAGGGGTTTTTCGATGAAAAACTGTTTTTT.

This clonotype was recorded a few times. The chain recombines TRBV18 with TRBJ2-6; D is possibly TRBD1 (6 bases). CDR1 KGHSH and CDR2 LQKENI come from the germline V gene. V dropped 4 bases and J dropped 0 bases, with 7 bases sitting between them. The CDR3 has 15 amino acids. CDR3 in amino acids: CASSRGGSGANVLTF. In DNA, the CDR3 is TGTGCCAGCTCACGAGGGGGCTCTGGGGCCAACGTCCTGACTTTC. The full variable domain, its missing parts supplied by reference TRBV18 and TRBJ2-6, is NAGVMQNPRHLVRRRGQEARLRCSPMKGHSHVYWYRQLPEEGLKFMVYLQKENIIDESGMPKERFSAEFPKEGPSILRIQQVVRGDSAAYFCASSRGGSGANVLTFGAGSRLTVL.

This clonotype was recorded a few times. The chain is built from TRBV4-2 and TRBJ2-3; 8 bases fit TRBD2. Trimming cost V 2 bases and J 3 bases; bases outside gene matches: 4. The CDR3 has 15 amino acids. From germline, CDR1 is LGHNA and CDR2 YNFKEQ. The CDR3 protein is CASSQIGGGTDTQYF. In DNA form, the CDR3 reads TGTGCCAGCAGCCAAATCGGGGGGGGGACAGATACGCAGTATTTT.

The rearrangement joins TRBV7-3 to TRBJ2-1; 10 nucleotides align to TRBD2. V was clipped by 3 bases and J by 13 bases; unmatched bases: 6. The germline V gene encodes CDR1 SGHTA and CDR2 FQGTGA. The CDR3 has 13 amino acids. CDR3 DNA: TGTGCCAGCAGCTTCAAGACTAGCGGGCCACAGTTCTTC. It is translated as CASSFKTSGPQFF.

The chain employs TRBV13 and TRBJ2-1; 8 positions match TRBD2. The trim removed 5 bases at V and 7 bases at J, leaving 10 bases unmatched. From germline, CDR1 is PRHDT and CDR2 FYEKMQ (reference sequence). The CDR3 runs 15 residues. For the CDR3, the DNA is TGTGCCAGCAGCATGGACGGGGGGGCGTGGAATGAGCAGTTCTTC. Its protein is CASSMDGGAWNEQFF.

V gene TRBV7-7 combines with J gene TRBJ1-5; D remains unclear. Trimming stripped 4 bases from V and 3 bases from J, with 22 bases between. CDR1 is SSHAT, CDR2 FNYEAQ, per germline (reference sequence). This CDR3 spans 18 amino acids. CDR3 loop: CASSSRRGKDVVNQPQHF. CDR3 nucleotide sequence: TGTGCCAGCAGCTCCCGTCGTGGGAAGGATGTTGTCAATCAGCCCCAGCATTTT.

This clonotype was observed many times. The V call is TRBV13, the J call TRBJ1-2, with D unclear. CDR1 and CDR2 from the germline V gene are PRHDT and FYEKMQ (reference sequence). V was clipped by 5 bases and J by 3 bases, with 7 bases between them. The CDR3 spans 12 residues. CDR3 nucleotide sequence: TGTGCCAGCAGCCATCGGGACTATGGCTACACCTTC. This gives the protein CASSHRDYGYTF.

The table lists this clonotype with many counts. The V gene is TRBV15, the J gene TRBJ2-7; 8 positions match TRBD2. CDR1 is LNHNV, CDR2 YYDKDF, per germline (reference sequence). The V segment lost 0 bases and the J segment 2 bases; nucleotides outside the gene matches: 3. CDR3 size: 15 residues. The CDR3 sequence is CATSRDIAGPYEQYF. The DNA for the CDR3 is TGTGCCACCAGCAGAGATATAGCGGGGCCCTACGAGCAGTACTTC.

The chain is built from TRBV5-1 and TRBJ1-5; a possible D gene is TRBD1 (6 bases). The CDR3 sequence is 15 residues long. The germline V gene has CDR1 SGHRS and CDR2 YFSETQ. The V gene lost 2 bases and the J gene lost 0 bases, with 9 bases spanning the gap. CDR3 nucleotide sequence: TGCGCCAGCAGCTTAGCAGGGGATAGCAATCAGCCCCAGCATTTT. As protein: CASSLAGDSNQPQHF.

The chain is built from TRBV7-2 and TRBJ2-5; weak D call: TRBD1 (7 bases). This CDR3 is built from 14 residues. Germline V gives CDR1 SGHTA, CDR2 FQGNSA. Between the trimmed V and J ends, which lost 5 bases and 5 bases, there was a span of 15 bases. The CDR3 sequence: CASSPQGGTETQYF. CDR3 bases: TGTGCCAGCAGCCCCCAGGGGGGTACGGAGACCCAGTACTTC.

This clonotype has only a few counts. V and J are TRBV7-2 and TRBJ2-1; perhaps TRBD1 as D (6 bases). The length of the CDR3 is 16 residues. V lost 5 bases and J lost 7, with 21 bases in between. Germline CDR1 and CDR2: SGHTA and FQGNSA. The CDR3 spells CASSPSDRLGWNEQFF. Here the CDR3 DNA reads TGTGCCAGCAGCCCCTCAGACAGGTTGGGGTGGAATGAGCAGTTCTTC. Using reference TRBV7-2 and TRBJ2-1 for the parts outside the CDR3, the full variable domain is GAGVSQSPSNKVTEKGKDVELRCDPISGHTALYWYRQSLGQGLEFLIYFQGNSAPDKSGLPSDRFSAERTGGSVSTLTIQRTQQEDSAVYLCASSPSDRLGWNEQFFGPGTRLTVL.

The chain has TRBV29-1 and TRBJ1-1, with 7 positions matching TRBD1. CDR1 is SQVTM, CDR2 ANQGSEA, per germline. This CDR3 has 13 residues. V lost 4 bases and J lost 5; bases outside the gene matches: 7. The CDR3 bases are TGCAGCGTTGCACAGGGGCCGCGGACTGAAGCTTTCTTT. This gives the protein CSVAQGPRTEAFF.

V gene TRBV7-8 combines with J gene TRBJ2-1; D gene uncertain. V was trimmed by 3 bases and J by 4 bases, leaving 7 bases between them. This CDR3 has 13 amino acids. Germline V gene data show CDR1 as SGHVS and CDR2 as FQNEAQ. For the CDR3, the DNA is TGTGCCAGCAGCTTTGGAATATACAATGAGCAGTTCTTC. Amino acids: CASSFGIYNEQFF.

In this sample, this clonotype turned up many times. The chain couples TRBV10-3 to TRBJ2-2, with D perhaps matching TRBD1 or TRBD2 (5 bases each). With 3 bases removed from V and 6 bases from J, the gap between germline ends came to 20 bases. The CDR3 totals 17 residues. The germline V gene has CDR1 ENHRY and CDR2 SYGVKD. In DNA, the CDR3 is TGTGCCATCAGTGAAGGTCAGAGGGGAGAACCTTCCGGGGAGCTGTTTTTT. Encoded protein: CAISEGQRGEPSGELFF.

This clonotype occurred a few times. The chain carries TRBV6-1 and TRBJ2-6; D gene unclear. Germline V gene lookup returns CDR1 MNHNS and CDR2 SASEGT. The V end was cut by 7 bases, the J end by 0 bases, with 10 bases between. This CDR3 is 15 amino acids long. CDR3 sequence reads: CASTQTGSGANVLTF. Here the CDR3 DNA reads TGTGCCAGCACCCAGACGGGCTCTGGGGCCAACGTCCTGACTTTC.

This clonotype came up a few times. The chain couples TRBV12-3 or TRBV12-4 to TRBJ2-1; maybe TRBD1 (7 bases). The V end lost 5 bases, the J end lost 4 bases, and 15 bases lay between the germline ends. This CDR3 contains 15 residues. CDR3 sequence: CASSPQGGYYNEQFF. The CDR3 region has the DNA TGTGCCAGCAGTCCGCAGGGGGGATATTACAATGAGCAGTTCTTC.

The chain couples TRBV7-9 to TRBJ2-1, with TRBD1 matching over 11 bases. The CDR3 runs to 15 residues. CDR1 and CDR2 from the germline V gene are SEHNR and FQNEAQ (reference sequence). The V gene end was trimmed by 5 bases and the J gene end by 8 bases; junction bases not matched to a gene: 8. Here the CDR3 reads CASSPGTGGADEQFF. As DNA, the CDR3 is TGTGCCAGCAGCCCCGGGACAGGGGGTGCGGATGAGCAGTTCTTC.

In this sample, this clonotype turned up many times. This sequence joins TRBV24-1 and TRBJ2-1; D is perhaps TRBD1 or TRBD2 (5 bases each). CDR1 is KGHDR, CDR2 SFDVKD, per germline. CDR3 length: 12 amino acids. Deletions cut 0 bases from V and 12 bases from J, with 8 bases between. Here the CDR3 reads CATSDLVGVQFF. DNA of the CDR3: TGTGCCACCAGTGATTTGGTGGGGGTGCAGTTCTTC.

This chain connects TRBV4-1 to TRBJ2-7, with 9 positions matching TRBD1. The germline gives CDR1 MGHRA, CDR2 YSYEKL. This CDR3 region has 15 residues. V was pared by 0 bases and J by 4 bases, with 4 bases of the junction left unmatched. CDR3 sequence: CASSQETGGYYEQYF. The CDR3 DNA sequence: TGCGCCAGCAGCCAAGAGACAGGGGGATATTACGAGCAGTACTTC.

This clonotype was seen only a few times. The V call is TRBV30, the J call TRBJ2-7; D remains ambiguous. Trimming removed 2 bases from V and 4 bases from J, with 9 bases in between. Per the germline V gene, CDR1 is GTSNPN and CDR2 is SVGIG (reference sequence). The CDR3 sequence is 12 residues long. As DNA, the CDR3 is TGTGCCTGGAGTCCCGTGGGATACGAGCAGTACTTC. Amino acid sequence: CAWSPVGYEQYF. Complete variable domain (other parts from reference TRBV30 and TRBJ2-7): SQTIHQWPATLVQPVGSPLSLECTVEGTSNPNLYWYRQAAGRGLQLLFYSVGIGQISSEVPQNLSASRPQDRQFILSSKKLLLSDSGFYLCAWSPVGYEQYFGPGTRLTVT.

This clonotype has only a few counts. V is TRBV7-2 and J is TRBJ2-1, with 12 bases that match TRBD2. V lost 5 bases and J lost 3; bases outside the gene matches: 8. The CDR3 covers 17 residues. CDR1 and CDR2 from the germline V gene are SGHTA and FQGNSA. Here the CDR3 DNA reads TGTGCCAGCAGCCTCGGACTAGCGGGGCCAAACTACAATGAGCAGTTCTTC. Its protein is CASSLGLAGPNYNEQFF.

This clonotype was observed at least ten times. CDR3: CASKIYRFQGVLFTGELFF. CDR3 nucleotide sequence: TGTGCCAGCAAAATTTACAGGTTTCAAGGGGTGCTATTCACCGGGGAGCTGTTTTTT. The chain links TRBV12-3 or TRBV12-4 to TRBJ2-2; weak D call: TRBD1 (5 bases). V gave up 7 bases and J gave up 4 bases, with 28 bases separating them. The CDR3 runs 19 residues.

This sequence joins TRBV6-5 and TRBJ1-1; D is undetermined. CDR3 size: 13 residues. Trimming pared 2 bases from V and 1 base from J, leaving 5 bases between. Germline V gene sequence: CDR1 MNHEY, CDR2 SVGAGI. The CDR3 region is CASSYPGNTEAFF. The CDR3 nucleotides read TGTGCCAGCAGTTACCCAGGGAACACTGAAGCTTTCTTT.

This clonotype showed up many times. The chain has TRBV29-1 and TRBJ2-2; D gene uncertain. The germline V gene encodes CDR1 SQVTM and CDR2 ANQGSEA. This CDR3 has 13 amino acids. The V and J ends lost 4 bases and 0 bases respectively, with 6 bases between them. The CDR3 is CSVGHTNTGELFF. CDR3 DNA sequence: TGCAGCGTTGGACATACGAACACCGGGGAGCTGTTTTTT.

This clonotype appeared many times. The chain couples TRBV7-9 to TRBJ2-3, with D hard to call. Trimming removed 1 base from V and 6 bases from J, with 11 bases in between. Per germline, CDR1 SEHNR and CDR2 FQNEAQ (reference sequence). This CDR3 has 14 amino acids. The CDR3 spells CASSLVGSDDTQYF. In DNA form, the CDR3 reads TGTGCCAGCAGCTTAGTGGGATCCGATGATACGCAGTATTTT.

CDR3 sequence reads: CASSSVGTDTQYF. The DNA for the CDR3 is TGTGCCAGCAGCTCGGTCGGCACAGATACGCAGTATTTT. The rearrangement uses TRBV7-2 and TRBJ2-3; D call uncertain. The CDR3 consists of 13 residues. Germline lookup yields CDR1 SGHTA and CDR2 FQGNSA. The V end lost 4 bases, the J end lost 1 base, and 6 bases lay between the germline ends. The full variable domain, in which reference TRBV7-2 and TRBJ2-3 provide the parts outside the CDR3, is GAGVSQSPSNKVTEKGKDVELRCDPISGHTALYWYRQSLGQGLEFLIYFQGNSAPDKSGLPSDRFSAERTGGSVSTLTIQRTQQEDSAVYLCASSSVGTDTQYFGPGTRLTVL.